This T cell receptor (beta chain) is from a study of CD8+ T cells in alopecia areata. Overall study context: Patients remained on tofacitinib for 6 to 18 months and then went 6 months without it.

As for treatment: oral pan-JAK inhibitor, 5-10 mg twice daily. Both peripheral blood and punch biopsies of lesional scalp skin were obtained from patients who had alopecia areata. Sorted populations comprised CD4+ and CD8+ T cells obtained from PBMCs. V was shortened by 2 bases and J by 8 bases, with 13 bases between the two germline ends. The germline CDR1 and CDR2 sequences are GTSNPN and SVGIG (reference sequence). The CDR3 has 14 amino acids. Reverse transcription of extracted RNA yielded cDNA, which provided the sequencing template. Repertoires were generated with immunoSEQ multiplex PCR, while TCRdb's copy carries only in-frame clones and drops some. The table shows around 300,000 clones, with 50% to 75% occurring only once.

This clonotype originated in a human donor with alopecia areata. V usage is TRBV30 and J usage is TRBJ1-6; D might be TRBD1 (6 bases). The input for sequencing was CD4+ T cells sorted from blood, taken around week 54, from a patient treated with tofacitinib. CDR3 protein: CAWSIGGTDSPLHF. DNA for the CDR3: TGTGCCTGGAGTATAGGGGGGACGGATTCACCCCTCCACTTT.